What follows is one T cell receptor (beta chain) and its context. What it binds is unknown. These data are taken from a study of cytomegalovirus exposure and HLA in healthy donors. Unmatched junction bases numbered 10, after V lost 8 bases and J lost 5 bases. Germline-derived CDR1 and CDR2 are MNHNS and SASEGT. The CDR3 extends over 14 amino acids. General study findings and limits: In a later analysis, across HLA loci, associated TCR counts were highest for DRB1, lowest for HLA-C. A later analysis found most CMV-associated TCR beta chains apparently HLA-restricted. Productive rates of about 87% or about 30% were seen for most TCR beta V segments in an earlier analysis. Under in vitro conditions, three CMV-associated chains were confirmed as specific for CMV antigens.

It was with 60 Vbeta and 13 Jbeta primers that the PCR ran. The table came from immunoSEQ multiplex PCR; TCRdb's copy has only in-frame clones and leaves some out. In total, the table holds about 72,000 clones. The receptor was derived from a man aged 35-49 years in good health and CMV-seronegative. This rearrangement joins TRBV6-1 to TRBJ1-1, with TRBD1 identical over 8 bases. Sequenced sample: PBMCs. In DNA form, the CDR3 reads TGTGCCAGCCCACGAGACAGGGGAGGAACTGAAGCTTTCTTT. Amino acid sequence: CASPRDRGGTEAFF.